The next 31 T cell receptor beta chains were all read from a single sample in a study of molecular identifiers for immune sequencing clone quantification. A single record per CDR3 protein comes from TCRdb applying MiXCR to the PCR reads. The sample holds about half a million distinct CDR3 sequences, 25% seen once. The sample consisted of naive CD8+ T cells from blood, with Jurkat cell RNA spiked in. Stated subset: FACS-sorted CD8+CD4-CCR7+CD45RA+ naive T cells. These receptors all stem from a human donor in good health. Some libraries in this study had Jurkat cell RNA spiked in.

The genes are TRBV7-9 and TRBJ1-3; maybe TRBD1 (5 bases). Trimming stripped 4 bases from V and 0 bases from J, with 10 bases between. Germline CDR1 and CDR2: SEHNR and FQNEAQ (reference sequence). There are 15 residues in the CDR3. Written as DNA, the CDR3 is TGTGCCAGCAGCTCCCAGGGTTACTCTGGAAACACCATATATTTT. The encoded protein is CASSSQGYSGNTIYF.

CDR3 sequence reads: CSARDMKEVAGGGYIQYF. CDR3 nucleotide sequence: TGCAGTGCTAGAGATATGAAGGAGGTCGCGGGAGGAGGGTACATTCAGTACTTC. The rearrangement uses TRBV20-1 and TRBJ2-4; 8 nucleotides match TRBD2. With 0 bases clipped from V and 8 bases from J, the junction kept 18 bases outside the gene matches. The germline gives CDR1 DFQATT, CDR2 SNEGSKA (reference sequence). The CDR3 runs to 18 residues.

A word on this clonotype: Its ends do not fully match the called genes, so a read error is possible. The chain couples TRBV6-4 to TRBJ2-2, with 7 bases identical to TRBD1. The CDR3 covers 16 residues. Per the germline V gene, CDR1 is MRHNA and CDR2 is SNTAGT. This chain's CDR3 is CAGSDFAGGRTGELFF. Written as DNA, the CDR3 is TGTGCCGGCAGTGACTTCGCAGGGGGAAGGACCGGGGAGCTGTTTTTT.

This clonotype was observed a handful of times. The chain is built from TRBV2 and TRBJ1-1, with TRBD1 matching 7 bases. The CDR3 has 14 residues. Germline V lookup: CDR1 SNHLY, CDR2 FYNNEI. The V gene end was trimmed by 7 bases and the J gene end by 1 base; junction bases not matched to a gene: 6. The chain's CDR3 is CASTTGEGNTEAFF. The CDR3 coding sequence is TGTGCCAGCACCACAGGGGAGGGGAACACTGAAGCTTTCTTT.

The rearrangement uses TRBV7-9 and TRBJ2-5; D is undetermined. The CDR3 length is 12 residues. The V end lost 2 bases, the J end lost 8 bases, and 9 bases lay between the germline ends. Germline V lookup: CDR1 SEHNR, CDR2 FQNEAQ (reference sequence). CDR3 amino acids: CASSLITETQYF. The CDR3 DNA reads as TGTGCCAGCAGCTTAATTACAGAAACCCAGTACTTC.

On this clonotype: A much larger clone lies one base from this, so it may be a read error. Lacking the conserved final phenylalanine or tryptophan, this CDR3 likely reflects a read error. The chain combines TRBV7-9 with TRBJ2-7, with 12 bases that match TRBD1. With V trimmed by 1 base and J by 0 bases, 7 bases remained unmatched. CDR3 length: 18 residues. Germline V gene data show CDR1 as SEHNR and CDR2 as FQNEAQ (reference sequence). CDR3: CASSLDGTGGFFSYEQYY. CDR3 nucleotide sequence: TGTGCCAGCAGCTTAGACGGGACAGGGGGCTTCTTCTCCTACGAGCAGTACTAC.

This clonotype appeared a few times. V gene TRBV5-1 combines with J gene TRBJ1-5; unclear D gene. This CDR3 contains 15 residues. Germline V gives CDR1 SGHRS, CDR2 YFSETQ. V shed 2 bases and J shed 2 bases, with 11 bases lying between them. CDR3 amino acids: CASSFRQRRNQPQHF. In DNA, the CDR3 is TGCGCCAGCAGCTTTCGGCAGAGACGCAATCAGCCCCAGCATTTT.

The CDR3 loop reads CASSQDPPSTQYF. CDR3 DNA: TGCGCCAGCAGCCAAGACCCTCCGAGTACGCAGTATTTT. The chain has TRBV4-1 and TRBJ2-3; D call uncertain. The germline gives CDR1 MGHRA, CDR2 YSYEKL. The CDR3 consists of 13 residues. The V and J ends lost 0 bases and 8 bases respectively, with 9 bases between them.

Points on this clonotype: A much larger clone lies one base from this, so it may be a read error. This chain uses TRBV29-1 with TRBJ1-5, with D possibly TRBD1 on 6 matching bases. This CDR3 region has 13 residues. Germline-derived CDR1 and CDR2 are SQVTM and ANQGSEA. The CDR3 sequence: CGVDGGRNQPQHF. The CDR3 DNA sequence: TGCGGCGTCGACGGGGGGCGTAATCAGCCCCAGCATTTT.

Points on this clonotype: A much larger clone differs by one base, so this may be a read error. The chain couples TRBV4-2 to TRBJ1-5, with D unresolved. The CDR3 is 15 amino acids. Germline CDR1 LGHNA, CDR2 YNFKEQ. V was shortened by 4 bases and J by 3 bases, with 13 bases between the two germline ends. CDR3 sequence reads: CASSRPSGHNQPQHF. In DNA form, the CDR3 reads TGTGCCAGCAGCCGCCCGTCTGGTCACAATCAGCCCCAGCATTTT.

This clonotype has just a few counts. The chain carries TRBV2 and TRBJ2-2; possibly TRBD2 for D (5 bases). The germline V gene encodes CDR1 SNHLY and CDR2 FYNNEI. V was shortened by 6 bases and J by 10 bases, with 9 bases between the two germline ends. This CDR3 is 11 amino acids long. The CDR3 protein is CASRDSAELFF. Written as DNA, the CDR3 is TGTGCCAGCAGGGACTCCGCGGAGCTGTTTTTT. Filled out from reference TRBV2 and TRBJ2-2, the complete variable domain reads EPEVTQTPSHQVTQMGQEVILRCVPISNHLYFYWYRQILGQKVEFLVSFYNNEISEKSEIFDDQFSVERPDGSNFTLKIRSTKLEDSAMYFCASRDSAELFFGEGSRLTVL.

This clonotype was seen at least ten times. This rearrangement joins TRBV20-1 to TRBJ2-7; D possibly matches TRBD1 or TRBD2 (5 bases each). Per the germline V gene, CDR1 is DFQATT and CDR2 is SNEGSKA (reference sequence). The CDR3 consists of 13 residues. Between the trimmed V and J ends, which lost 2 bases and 4 bases, there was a span of 12 bases. Written as DNA, the CDR3 is TGCAGTGCTAGATGGGACCTAAATTACGAGCAGTACTTC. Residues: CSARWDLNYEQYF.

This clonotype was recorded a few times. The chain recombines TRBV5-6 with TRBJ2-3; 10 bases fit TRBD2. Per the germline V gene, CDR1 is SGHDT and CDR2 is YYEEEE. V shed 3 bases and J 1 base; nucleotides not matched to a gene: 11. This CDR3 is 18 amino acids long. The CDR3 DNA reads as TGTGCCAGCAGCTCTTTAGCGGGGGGACCGATTGGCACAGATACGCAGTATTTT. The encoded protein is CASSSLAGGPIGTDTQYF.

V usage is TRBV10-3 and J usage is TRBJ2-7; 10 bases map to TRBD2. Germline CDR1 and CDR2: ENHRY and SYGVKD. Trimming at V came to 5 bases and at J to 5 bases, leaving 6 bases not matched to a gene. The CDR3 runs to 14 residues. The CDR3 is CAISITGTSDEQYF. The CDR3 DNA is TGTGCCATCAGTATCACCGGGACTAGCGACGAGCAGTACTTC.

J is TRBJ1-1 and V is TRBV13, with 7 bases identical to TRBD1. Per germline, CDR1 PRHDT and CDR2 FYEKMQ (reference sequence). V shed 10 bases, J shed 1 base, and the junction held 6 bases outside the gene matches. The CDR3 extends over 13 amino acids. The CDR3 DNA is TGTGCCACCAGACAGGGCCCGAACACTGAAGCTTTCTTT. Protein sequence: CATRQGPNTEAFF.

The chain carries TRBV27 and TRBJ2-3; 9 bases fit TRBD2. Per germline, CDR1 MNHEY and CDR2 SMNVEV (reference sequence). The trim removed 5 bases at V and 5 bases at J, leaving 11 bases unmatched. The CDR3 covers 16 residues. CDR3 nucleotide sequence: TGTGCCAGCAGTCCCCGCGGGGCGGGAGGGATAGATACGCAGTATTTT. It yields the protein CASSPRGAGGIDTQYF.

This clonotype has ten or more counts. This sequence joins TRBV18 and TRBJ2-5; D possibly corresponds to TRBD1 (6 bases). CDR3 length equals 15 residues. Trimming took off 1 base at V and 3 bases at J, with 12 bases between the two ends. CDR1 KGHSH and CDR2 LQKENI come from the germline V gene. CDR3 in DNA: TGTGCCAGCTCACCACGAACAGGGTCGGAAGAGACCCAGTACTTC. It encodes CASSPRTGSEETQYF.

On this clonotype: One base away lies a much larger clone, so this may be a sequencing read error. CDR3 amino acids: CATGGHEQHF. In nucleotides, the CDR3 is TGTGCCACCGGGGGGCACGAGCAGCACTTC. The rearrangement uses TRBV6-2 or TRBV6-3 and TRBJ2-7, with a possible D match to TRBD2 (7 bases). Germline V gene sequence: CDR1 MNHEY, CDR2 SVGEGT. This CDR3 contains 10 residues.

There are many counts of this clonotype. CDR3 protein: CSVDRGQGTGELFF. CDR3 nucleotide sequence: TGCAGCGTTGATAGGGGGCAGGGCACCGGGGAGCTGTTTTTT. The chain has TRBV29-1 and TRBJ2-2; 7 nucleotides line up with TRBD1. Germline V gene data show CDR1 as SQVTM and CDR2 as ANQGSEA. The CDR3 is made up of 14 amino acids. After removal of 3 bases from V and 4 bases from J, the junction contained 5 bases not matched to a gene.

On this clonotype: This may arise from a read error, as a much more abundant clone is one base away. This rearrangement joins TRBV20-1 to TRBJ2-4, with 11 bases fitting TRBD1. This CDR3 is 15 amino acids long. The ends lost 4 bases at V and 5 bases at J; junction bases unmatched: 7. From germline, CDR1 is DFQATT and CDR2 SNEGSKA (reference sequence). CDR3 nucleotide sequence: TGCAGTGCTAATACGGGACAGGGGGGTGAAAACATTCAGTACTTC. Amino acids: CSANTGQGGENIQYF.

This chain links TRBV4-1 with TRBJ1-1; TRBD1 is a possible D gene (5 bases). V lost 2 bases, J lost 0 bases, and 7 bases lay in between. The CDR3 runs to 14 residues. CDR1 is MGHRA and CDR2 is YSYEKL in the germline V gene. The CDR3 DNA reads TGCGCCAGCAGCCAAAGACAGATGAACACTGAAGCTTTCTTT. It yields the protein CASSQRQMNTEAFF.

The chain combines TRBV10-3 with TRBJ2-3, with 11 bases lining up with TRBD1. CDR3 size: 17 residues. The trim removed 0 bases at V and 4 bases at J, leaving 6 bases unmatched. Germline loops: CDR1 ENHRY, CDR2 SYGVKD. The CDR3 loop reads CAISESWTGGSADTQYF. CDR3 sequence (DNA): TGTGCCATCAGTGAGTCGTGGACAGGGGGCAGCGCAGATACGCAGTATTTT.

The V gene is TRBV11-2, the J gene TRBJ2-3, with 7 bases that match TRBD2. This CDR3 region has 15 residues. Per germline, CDR1 SGHAT and CDR2 FQNNGV. The junction had 8 bases not matched to a gene; V was cut back by 5 bases and J by 3 bases. CDR3 nucleotide sequence: TGTGCCAGCAGCGTCCTAGCGGATCGGACAGATACGCAGTATTTT. Its translation: CASSVLADRTDTQYF.

The rearrangement joins TRBV12-3 or TRBV12-4 to TRBJ1-2; D possibly corresponds to TRBD1 (6 bases). There are 16 residues in the CDR3. V shed 3 bases and J shed 4 bases, with 18 bases lying between them. The CDR3 loop is CASSFTWDKALYGYTF. The CDR3 DNA reads TGTGCCAGCAGTTTCACCTGGGACAAGGCCCTCTATGGCTACACCTTC.

V is TRBV19 and J is TRBJ2-7; the D gene could be TRBD1 or TRBD2 (6 bases each). Germline CDR1 LNHDA, CDR2 SQIVND (reference sequence). The V end was cut by 6 bases, the J end by 6 bases, with 18 bases between. This CDR3 is 14 amino acids long. CDR3 sequence reads: CASSMGGQSSEQYF. CDR3 nucleotides: TGTGCCAGTAGCATGGGGGGCCAGTCGAGCGAGCAGTACTTC.

There are many counts of this clonotype. The rearrangement uses TRBV6-6 and TRBJ2-7; 9 nucleotides agree with TRBD2. CDR3 length: 14 amino acids. Germline V gives CDR1 MNHNY, CDR2 SVGAGI (reference sequence). Unmatched junction bases numbered 2, after V lost 4 bases and J lost 1 base. In DNA, the CDR3 is TGTGCCAGCAGTTCCAGCGGGAGGTCCTACGAGCAGTACTTC. It yields the protein CASSSSGRSYEQYF.

This clonotype was counted only a few times. The V and J genes are TRBV9 and TRBJ1-2; no firm D call. V lost 2 bases, J lost 5 bases, and 10 bases lay in between. The CDR3 is 13 amino acids. CDR1 and CDR2 (germline): SGDLS, YYNGEE. This chain's CDR3 is CASSVDDTYGYTF. For the CDR3, the DNA is TGTGCCAGCAGCGTCGACGACACGTATGGCTACACCTTC.

This clonotype was recorded many times. The rearrangement uses TRBV29-1 and TRBJ2-6; 7 bases align to TRBD1. The CDR3 has 14 residues. Germline lookup yields CDR1 SQVTM and CDR2 ANQGSEA. Germline trimming cut 7 bases from V and 2 bases from J; bases unmatched to any gene: 5. The CDR3 loop is CSATTGTGANVLTF. The DNA of the CDR3 is TGCAGCGCCACGACAGGGACTGGGGCCAACGTCCTGACTTTC.

The rearrangement links TRBV13 to TRBJ2-5; 8 bases are a match to TRBD2. The CDR3 contains 15 residues. V trimming: 6 bases; J trimming: 2 bases; junction bases outside the gene matches: 8. Looked up from germline, CDR1 is PRHDT and CDR2 is FYEKMQ (reference sequence). The CDR3 is CASRQGLGRQETQYF. CDR3 sequence (DNA): TGTGCCAGCAGACAGGGACTAGGTCGGCAAGAGACCCAGTACTTC.

J is TRBJ1-1 and V is TRBV5-3; D possibly corresponds to TRBD1 (5 bases). TRBV5-3 is marked as an open reading frame, function uncertain. Deletions cut 8 bases from V and 7 bases from J, with 33 bases between. The CDR3 is made up of 18 amino acids. The CDR3 region is CASTLGPGRYLSPDEAFF. The CDR3 DNA reads TGTGCCAGCACCCTGGGGCCAGGCCGCTATCTCAGCCCGGATGAAGCTTTCTTT.

In its sample, this clonotype was seen a few times. The chain carries TRBV6-5 and TRBJ2-7; TRBD1 matches 10 bases. CDR1 MNHEY and CDR2 SVGAGI come from the germline V gene. This CDR3 region has 20 residues. The V segment lost 2 bases and the J segment 5 bases; nucleotides outside the gene matches: 21. Here the CDR3 DNA reads TGTGCCAGCAGTTACCACTTCATCGGGACAGGGGTTCGCGAAGGTAACGAGCAGTACTTC. It codes for CASSYHFIGTGVREGNEQYF.